These T cell receptor beta chains were read from a single sample in a study of spatial heterogeneity in lung cancer. One entry per CDR3 protein results from TCRdb running MiXCR on the 5' RACE reads. The repertoire holds about 3,400 distinct CDR3 sequences, about 5.4% seen once, with about a sixth in the top ten. Sequenced here: lung tumor tissue, sampled at surgery. These receptors came from a female donor with early-stage non-small cell lung cancer. Both conserved end residues are part of each CDR3. Fields, in order: CDR3 DNA, CDR3 protein, J gene, clone size, D gene, V gene. The D gene is left open where the match is weak. Clone size reads once, few, many, or a class if the clone is expanded.

TGTGCCAGTACTGACAGGGTCTCTGGAAACACCATATATTTT	CASTDRVSGNTIYF	TRBJ1-3	medium-sized	TRBD1	TRBV19
TGCAGTGCCAAAGGGACTAGCGGGAAGGGTGAGCAGTTCTTC	CSAKGTSGKGEQFF	TRBJ2-1	few	TRBD2	TRBV20-1
TGTGCCACCAGTTCTCCTGACGGTGCTGGCGGGGAGCTGTTTTTT	CATSSPDGAGGELFF	TRBJ2-2	medium-sized	.	TRBV24-1
TGTGCCATCGTAGGGGAGGGACGAGATACGCAGTATTTT	CAIVGEGRDTQYF	TRBJ2-3	many	TRBD2	TRBV10-3
TGTGCCAGTAGTTACGGAAGGGAGCAGTTCTTC	CASSYGREQFF	TRBJ2-1	medium-sized	.	TRBV5-4
TGTGCCAGCAGCACAGATGGTCTTCACAATGAGCAGTTCTTC	CASSTDGLHNEQFF	TRBJ2-1	medium-sized	.	TRBV9
TGTGCCAGCAGCGGGCCAGGGGTAATGGGGGCCAACGTCCTGACTTTC	CASSGPGVMGANVLTF	TRBJ2-6	medium-sized	.	TRBV28
TGTGCCAGCAGCCCCGTCGCCCCAGGGGGCGAGCAGTACTTC	CASSPVAPGGEQYF	TRBJ2-7	medium-sized	TRBD1	TRBV2
TGTGCCAGCAGCATAGGACAGGGAAACACCGGGGAGCTGTTTTTT	CASSIGQGNTGELFF	TRBJ2-2	medium-sized	TRBD1	TRBV7-8
TGTGCCAGCAGTCTTATCTTCTACGAGCAGTACTTC	CASSLIFYEQYF	TRBJ2-7	medium-sized	.	TRBV28